This TCR beta chain was sequenced during a study of blood T cell repertoires in COVID-19. Study summary: Sources were T cells, B-cell-depleted T cells, or PBMCs; the material itself was cDNA or gDNA.

The CDR3 loop spans 14 amino acids. Per germline, CDR1 MDHEN and CDR2 SYDVKM. V lost 5 bases, J lost 7 bases, and 15 bases lay in between. As originally analysed: Amplifying reference gene primers gave estimates of nucleated cell counts. Assay: immunoSEQ multiplex PCR; the TCRdb copy retains only in-frame clones and omits some. V and J calls and clone size are as listed in that table; D and trimming were resolved from the DNA. The repertoire includes 110,000 or so clones, 70% to 90% of them detected once, and 7.9% sits in the top ten. J is TRBJ1-5 and V is TRBV28, with D hard to call. This TCR derives from a man aged 65 to 79 who had recovered from COVID-19. Material: peripheral blood. The CDR3 DNA reads as TGTGCCAGCAGTCCACCGACGGGGTTGCAGCCCCAGCATTTT. It codes for CASSPPTGLQPQHF. The full variable domain, completed using reference TRBV28 and TRBJ1-5, is DVKVTQSSRYLVKRTGEKVFLECVQDMDHENMFWYRQDPGLGLRLIYFSYDVKMKEKGDIPEGYSVSREKKERFSLILESASTNQTSMYLCASSPPTGLQPQHFGDGTRLSIL.